This entry lists 32 T cell receptor beta chains sequenced from one sample in a study of shared clonotypes between healthy human individuals. TCRdb keeps only in-frame clones here, not all; method: immunoSEQ multiplex PCR. The data show roughly 2,000,000 clones, around 93% seen once. Naive CD8 populations comprised CD45RO-negative cells positively selected for CCR7, excluding terminally differentiated effector memory CD45RA+ cells. Sequences were obtained from naive CD8+ T cells from PBMCs. These receptors were obtained from a man aged 18 to 29 in good health. Some clones in this sample may be carry-over from other donors' samples.

The chain couples TRBV28 to TRBJ1-1, with 9 nucleotides matching TRBD1. The V and J ends lost 5 bases and 4 bases, in that order; junction bases with no gene match: 8. Per germline, CDR1 MDHEN and CDR2 SYDVKM. This CDR3 has 15 residues. CDR3 sequence (DNA): TGTGCCAGCAGTCCTTGGACAGGGGTCCCCACTGAAGCTTTCTTT. Translation: CASSPWTGVPTEAFF.

V gene TRBV7-8 combines with J gene TRBJ2-7; TRBD2 might be the D (6 bases). This CDR3 comprises 13 residues. The V gene's germline CDR1 is SGHVS and CDR2 FQNEAQ. Trimming left V 5 bases short and J 5 bases short, with 13 bases between. DNA for the CDR3: TGTGCCAGCAGCATCAATAGGGAGGACGAGCAGTACTTC. It specifies CASSINREDEQYF.

This chain links TRBV2 with TRBJ2-7; D is uncertain. CDR1 is SNHLY and CDR2 is FYNNEI in the germline V gene. The CDR3 runs to 10 residues. Trimming took off 6 bases at V and 6 bases at J, with 6 bases between the two ends. CDR3 DNA: TGTGCCAGCAGGTCGGTCGAGCAGTACTTC. Translation: CASRSVEQYF.

This clone was seen only once. This sequence joins TRBV7-9 and TRBJ2-7; 7 bases agree with TRBD1. Germline CDR1 SEHNR, CDR2 FQNEAQ (reference sequence). V shed 1 base and J 13 bases; nucleotides not matched to a gene: 7. This CDR3 contains 12 residues. CDR3 region: CASSLGDRALYF. The DNA for the CDR3 is TGTGCCAGCAGCTTAGGAGACAGGGCCTTATACTTC.

The chain recombines TRBV7-9 with TRBJ1-4, with D possibly being TRBD1 (5 bases). Trimming removed 1 base from V and 5 bases from J, with 14 bases in between. The length of the CDR3 is 16 residues. Germline V gene data show CDR1 as SEHNR and CDR2 as FQNEAQ (reference sequence). This CDR3 reads CASSLVQVPVNEKLFF. The DNA of the CDR3 is TGTGCCAGCAGCTTAGTACAGGTCCCGGTGAATGAAAAACTGTTTTTT. The whole variable domain, remainder taken from reference TRBV7-9 and TRBJ1-4, is DTGVSQNPRHKITKRGQNVTFRCDPISEHNRLYWYRQTLGQGPEFLTYFQNEAQLEKSRLLSDRFSAERPKGSFSTLEIQRTEQGDSAMYLCASSLVQVPVNEKLFFGSGTQLSVL.

Only one count was recorded for this clone. V and J are TRBV9 and TRBJ2-1; D may be TRBD2 (5 bases). The V gene's germline CDR1 is SGDLS and CDR2 YYNGEE. CDR3 length: 12 amino acids. The ends were cut back, 0 bases at V and 10 bases at J, with 8 bases in the middle. The CDR3 DNA reads as TGTGCCAGCAGCGTAGTCGGGAAAGAGCAGTTCTTC. This encodes CASSVVGKEQFF.

The chain couples TRBV4-3 to TRBJ2-2; possibly TRBD2 for D (6 bases). The germline CDR1 and CDR2 sequences are LGHNA and YSLEER. Trimming left V 0 bases short and J 5 bases short, with 16 bases between. The CDR3 contains 17 residues. CDR3 region: CASSQDLPRGRTGELFF. The DNA of the CDR3 is TGCGCCAGCAGCCAAGATCTCCCCCGAGGGAGGACCGGGGAGCTGTTTTTT.

The J gene is TRBJ2-5, the V gene TRBV5-1; 8 bases align to TRBD1. After removal of 0 bases from V and 2 bases from J, the junction contained 3 bases not matched to a gene. The CDR3 sequence is 15 residues long. CDR1 SGHRS and CDR2 YFSETQ come from the germline V gene. Here the CDR3 reads CASSLGDRRQETQYF. In DNA form, the CDR3 reads TGCGCCAGCAGCTTGGGGGACAGGCGACAAGAGACCCAGTACTTC.

This clone was picked up a small number of times. The chain links TRBV27 to TRBJ2-3, with 9 nucleotides matching TRBD1. V gave up 10 bases and J gave up 6 bases; unmatched junction bases: 11. There are 14 residues in the CDR3. CDR1 is MNHEY, CDR2 SMNVEV, per germline (reference sequence). CDR3 residues: CATAITGGFDTQYF. CDR3 coding DNA: TGTGCCACAGCAATAACAGGGGGCTTCGATACGCAGTATTTT.

This clone has just a few counts. This chain connects TRBV6-6 to TRBJ1-5; D is uncertain. CDR1 is MNHNY and CDR2 is SVGAGI in the germline V gene (reference sequence). V was trimmed by 5 bases and J by 7 bases, leaving 12 bases between them. The CDR3 covers 13 residues. The CDR3 reads CASSPSSEQPQHF. The CDR3 region has the DNA TGTGCCAGCAGTCCAAGTAGTGAACAGCCCCAGCATTTT.

V gene TRBV5-1 combines with J gene TRBJ2-1; 7 bases align to TRBD2. This CDR3 is built from 17 residues. From germline, CDR1 is SGHRS and CDR2 YFSETQ. Losses at the gene ends were 0 bases for V and 7 bases for J; bases not matched to a gene: 13. The CDR3 DNA sequence: TGCGCCAGCAGCTTGGGTACCCTAGCGGTCCCCCCTAATGAGCAGTTCTTC. Translating it yields CASSLGTLAVPPNEQFF.

The gene calls are TRBV7-8 and TRBJ2-5; 7 bases match TRBD2. V was pared by 2 bases and J by 5 bases, with 17 bases of the junction left unmatched. The CDR3 totals 18 residues. CDR1 and CDR2 from the germline V gene are SGHVS and FQNEAQ. The CDR3 spells CASSLLGQHRTRAETQYF. The CDR3 DNA is TGTGCCAGCAGCTTACTGGGCCAACATAGGACTAGAGCTGAGACCCAGTACTTC.

The rearrangement links TRBV9 to TRBJ2-6; weak D call: TRBD1 (6 bases). With 3 bases removed from V and 0 bases from J, the gap between germline ends came to 16 bases. This CDR3 spans 18 amino acids. Germline V gives CDR1 SGDLS, CDR2 YYNGEE. CDR3 residues: CASSEAGTKRSGANVLTF. CDR3 nucleotide sequence: TGTGCCAGCAGCGAAGCCGGGACAAAACGCTCTGGGGCCAACGTCCTGACTTTC.

The rearrangement links TRBV18 to TRBJ2-7, with D perhaps given as TRBD1 or TRBD2 (5 bases each). This CDR3 has 16 amino acids. The germline V and J ends were trimmed by 0 bases and 2 bases, with 14 bases remaining between them. Per germline, CDR1 KGHSH and CDR2 LQKENI. The CDR3 protein is CASSPPMGPPAYEQYF. In nucleotides, the CDR3 is TGTGCCAGCTCACCACCAATGGGACCGCCAGCCTACGAGCAGTACTTC. Full variable domain (remainder filled in from reference TRBV18 and TRBJ2-7): NAGVMQNPRHLVRRRGQEARLRCSPMKGHSHVYWYRQLPEEGLKFMVYLQKENIIDESGMPKERFSAEFPKEGPSILRIQQVVRGDSAAYFCASSPPMGPPAYEQYFGPGTRLTVT.

V gene TRBV5-1 combines with J gene TRBJ2-5; D not certain. This CDR3 has 16 residues. Germline CDR1 reads SGHRS; CDR2 reads YFSETQ. Trimming pared 1 base from V and 1 base from J, leaving 14 bases between. The chain's CDR3 is CASSLSPRTGQETQYF. The CDR3 DNA reads as TGCGCCAGCAGCTTGTCCCCTCGGACCGGCCAAGAGACCCAGTACTTC.

This clone was picked up one time. The chain carries TRBV6-1 and TRBJ1-1, with D possibly matching TRBD1 (5 bases). The CDR3 runs 12 residues. The germline V gene has CDR1 MNHNS and CDR2 SASEGT. V shed 8 bases and J shed 4 bases, with 11 bases lying between them. Here the CDR3 DNA reads TGTGCCAGCGCGGACGGGGGCACTGAAGCTTTCTTT. This sequence encodes CASADGGTEAFF.

CDR3: CASSLGRGAYEQYF. The CDR3 DNA sequence: TGTGCCAGTAGTCTGGGGCGGGGGGCCTACGAGCAGTACTTC. The chain joins TRBV19 to TRBJ2-7, with TRBD2 matching 8 bases. Germline V gene data show CDR1 as LNHDA and CDR2 as SQIVND (reference sequence). There are 14 residues in the CDR3. Trimming at V came to 5 bases and at J to 2 bases, leaving 5 bases not matched to a gene.

As for this clone: This same CDR3 is encoded by further DNA sequences in the sample. The gene calls are TRBV9 and TRBJ2-2; D is unresolved. Germline V CDR1 and CDR2: SGDLS, YYNGEE. V lost 0 bases and J 7 bases, leaving 7 bases between the germline ends. The CDR3 length is 13 residues. DNA of the CDR3: TGTGCCAGCAGCGTAGGATCGAGCGGGGAGCTGTTTTTT. Translation: CASSVGSSGELFF.

J is TRBJ2-2 and V is TRBV11-3; TRBD1 matches 9 bases. Looked up from germline, CDR1 is SGHNT and CDR2 is YENEEA. Trimming removed 4 bases from V and 3 bases from J; junction bases left unmatched: 6. The CDR3 is 16 amino acids. For the CDR3, the DNA is TGTGCCAGCAGCTCCCGGGACAGGGCGGACACCGGGGAGCTGTTTTTT. This gives the protein CASSSRDRADTGELFF.

This sequence joins TRBV6-1 and TRBJ1-5; D uncertain. Germline CDR1 reads MNHNS; CDR2 reads SASEGT. V lost 8 bases, J lost 2 bases, and 13 bases lay in between. There are 14 residues in the CDR3. The CDR3 region is CASLAGMRNQPQHF. In DNA form, the CDR3 reads TGTGCCAGCCTGGCGGGGATGCGCAATCAGCCCCAGCATTTT.

In this sample, this clone turned up once. The CDR3 here is CASKGVGSSDEQYF. CDR3 coding DNA: TGTGCCAGCAAAGGGGTCGGGAGTAGTGACGAGCAGTACTTC. The chain joins TRBV28 to TRBJ2-7, with D possibly matching TRBD2 (6 bases). The CDR3 loop spans 14 amino acids. Looked up from germline, CDR1 is MDHEN and CDR2 is SYDVKM. The V gene lost 7 bases and the J gene lost 5 bases, with 18 bases spanning the gap. Variable domain in full (rest from reference TRBV28 and TRBJ2-7): DVKVTQSSRYLVKRTGEKVFLECVQDMDHENMFWYRQDPGLGLRLIYFSYDVKMKEKGDIPEGYSVSREKKERFSLILESASTNQTSMYLCASKGVGSSDEQYFGPGTRLTVT.

The genes are TRBV27 and TRBJ1-1, with unresolved D. V was shortened by 5 bases and J by 1 base, with 17 bases between the two germline ends. The CDR3 extends over 16 amino acids. The germline V gene encodes CDR1 MNHEY and CDR2 SMNVEV (reference sequence). The CDR3 loop reads CASSPHPRPKNTEAFF. In nucleotides, the CDR3 is TGTGCCAGCAGTCCACACCCCAGACCTAAGAACACTGAAGCTTTCTTT.

Concerning this clone itself: Other nucleotide sequences from this sample produce the same CDR3. The chain recombines TRBV19 with TRBJ1-5; weak D call: TRBD1 (5 bases). Germline CDR1 reads LNHDA; CDR2 reads SQIVND (reference sequence). Between the trimmed V and J ends, which lost 1 base and 7 bases, there was a span of 8 bases. CDR3 length: 13 residues. CDR3 DNA sequence: TGTGCCAGTAGTATAGGGGGGGGACAGCCCCAGCATTTT. This encodes CASSIGGGQPQHF.

Only one count was recorded for this clone. V is TRBV6-5 and J is TRBJ2-7; unclear D gene. The CDR3 has 14 amino acids. V was trimmed by 3 bases and J by 3 bases, leaving 12 bases between them. Germline V gene data show CDR1 as MNHEY and CDR2 as SVGAGI. In DNA form, the CDR3 reads TGTGCCAGCAGTTATGCCCCCGGCTACTACGAGCAGTACTTC. Amino acid sequence: CASSYAPGYYEQYF.

The CDR3 reads CAISIGVGRDTSSYNEQFF. CDR3 coding DNA: TGTGCCATCAGCATAGGGGTTGGACGTGACACTAGCTCCTACAATGAGCAGTTCTTC. V usage is TRBV10-3 and J usage is TRBJ2-1, with D perhaps matching TRBD1 or TRBD2 (5 bases each). There are 19 residues in the CDR3. CDR1 is ENHRY and CDR2 is SYGVKD in the germline V gene. Trimming left V 6 bases short and J 0 bases short, with 24 bases between.

The V gene is TRBV7-2, the J gene TRBJ1-1; D is unresolved. Trimming pared 5 bases from V and 1 base from J, leaving 11 bases between. CDR3 length: 14 amino acids. In germline, CDR1 is SGHTA, CDR2 FQGNSA. The CDR3 spells CASSPTGKNTEAFF. The DNA of the CDR3 is TGTGCCAGCAGCCCGACGGGGAAGAACACTGAAGCTTTCTTT.

This chain uses TRBV27 with TRBJ2-1, with D hard to call. Germline V gene sequence: CDR1 MNHEY, CDR2 SMNVEV (reference sequence). V lost 2 bases, J lost 3 bases, and 14 bases lay in between. The CDR3 runs 16 residues. For the CDR3, the DNA is TGTGCCAGCAGTTTAGATTGGGGAAATAGCTACAATGAGCAGTTCTTC. Translating it yields CASSLDWGNSYNEQFF.

This chain joins TRBV6-5 and TRBJ1-2; maybe TRBD1 (5 bases). Per the germline V gene, CDR1 is MNHEY and CDR2 is SVGAGI. Trimming left V 0 bases short and J 4 bases short, with 12 bases between. The CDR3 loop spans 15 amino acids. CDR3 sequence (DNA): TGTGCCAGCAGTTACTCGTCCCCCAGGGCCTATGGCTACACCTTC. Amino acids: CASSYSSPRAYGYTF.

The V gene is TRBV4-2, the J gene TRBJ2-1; TRBD2 agrees at 11 bases. V lost 1 base, J lost 4 bases, and 12 bases stayed unmatched. The CDR3 sequence is 19 residues long. From germline, CDR1 is LGHNA and CDR2 YNFKEQ. CDR3 in amino acids: CASSQVQLAGGGKYNEQFF. The CDR3 DNA is TGTGCCAGCAGCCAAGTTCAGCTAGCGGGAGGAGGAAAGTACAATGAGCAGTTCTTC.

The CDR3 DNA sequence: TGTGCCTCCGAACGGATGTGGCGCAATCAGCCCCAGCATTTT. Translating gives CASERMWRNQPQHF. The gene calls are TRBV19 and TRBJ1-5; no clear D. CDR1 and CDR2 from the germline V gene are LNHDA and SQIVND (reference sequence). The V end was cut by 11 bases, the J end by 2 bases, with 16 bases between. This CDR3 contains 14 residues.

The sample holds one count of this clone. The rearrangement links TRBV27 to TRBJ1-1; D is unresolved. Trimming shortened V by 3 bases and J by 4 bases, and 15 bases separated the two germline ends. The germline V gene has CDR1 MNHEY and CDR2 SMNVEV (reference sequence). This CDR3 is built from 15 residues. The CDR3: CASSFHSTGATEAFF. As DNA, the CDR3 is TGTGCCAGCAGTTTTCATTCGACGGGAGCCACTGAAGCTTTCTTT.

Notes on this clone: The same CDR3 can be traced to other DNA sequences in this sample. The chain links TRBV9 to TRBJ1-1; 10 nucleotides match TRBD1. The CDR3 length is 15 residues. The trim removed 3 bases at V and 4 bases at J, leaving 6 bases unmatched. Germline lookup yields CDR1 SGDLS and CDR2 YYNGEE. CDR3 sequence: CASSADRGLGTEAFF. The CDR3 region has the DNA TGTGCCAGCAGCGCAGACAGGGGGCTTGGCACTGAAGCTTTCTTT.